The text below deals with one T cell receptor (beta chain). This record comes from a study of Ad26.COV2.S vaccination and SARS-CoV-2 variants. There are 14 residues in the CDR3. Per the germline V gene, CDR1 is ENHRY and CDR2 is SYGVKD. With V trimmed by 3 bases and J by 5 bases, 6 bases remained unmatched. This table comes from immunoSEQ multiplex PCR, and its TCRdb copy is limited to in-frame clones, with some not included. The sample carries 350,000 to 500,000 clones, roughly 89% recorded once. Indicated treatment: some 19 received Ad26.COV2.S at low or high dose, single or two shots; 5 received placebo; per-sample allocation not given. Sample collection was performed on day 63 after the first vaccine or placebo injection. An adult of 18-55 years in Boston served as donor.

This specimen was peripheral blood, taken in a trial of Ad26.COV2.S vaccine versus placebo. The V gene is TRBV10-3, the J gene TRBJ1-2; 7 bases align to TRBD1. The receptor's source is a person between 18 and 60 years old who received the Ad26.COV2.S COVID-19 vaccine or a placebo. CDR3 sequence (DNA): TGTGCCATCAGTGATGGGACAGACGTATATGGCTACACCTTC. It yields the protein CAISDGTDVYGYTF.